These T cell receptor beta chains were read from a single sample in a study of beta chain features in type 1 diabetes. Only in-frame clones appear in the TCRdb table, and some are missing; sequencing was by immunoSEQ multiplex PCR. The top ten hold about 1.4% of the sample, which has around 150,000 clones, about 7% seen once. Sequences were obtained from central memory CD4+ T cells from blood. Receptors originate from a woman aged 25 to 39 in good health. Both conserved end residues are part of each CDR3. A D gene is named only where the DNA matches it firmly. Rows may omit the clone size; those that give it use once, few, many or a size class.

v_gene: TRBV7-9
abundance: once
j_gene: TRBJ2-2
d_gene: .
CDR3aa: CASSLKQGGTGELFF
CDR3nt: TGTGCCAGCAGCTTAAAACAGGGCGGCACCGGGGAGCTGTTTTTT

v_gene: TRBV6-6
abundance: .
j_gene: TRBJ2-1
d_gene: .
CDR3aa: CATRTPGGLGNEQFF
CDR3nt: TGTGCCACCCGAACCCCAGGAGGGCTCGGTAATGAGCAGTTCTTC

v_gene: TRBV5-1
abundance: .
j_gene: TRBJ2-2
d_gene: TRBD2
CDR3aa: CASGSGNTGLAGTGELFF
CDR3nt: TGCGCCAGCGGGTCCGGCAACACCGGACTAGCGGGAACCGGGGAGCTGTTTTTT

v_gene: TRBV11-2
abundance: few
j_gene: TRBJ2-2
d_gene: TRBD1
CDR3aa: CASSRQGANTGELFF
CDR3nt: TGTGCCAGCAGCCGACAGGGAGCGAACACCGGGGAGCTGTTTTTT

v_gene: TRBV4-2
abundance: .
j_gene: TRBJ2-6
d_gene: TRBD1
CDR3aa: CASSPAGQGLSSGANVLTF
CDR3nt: TGTGCCAGCAGCCCCGCCGGACAGGGCCTCTCCTCTGGGGCCAACGTCCTGACTTTC

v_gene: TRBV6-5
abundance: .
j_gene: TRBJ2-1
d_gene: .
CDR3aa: CASSRTAYNEQFF
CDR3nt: TGTGCCAGCAGCCGGACAGCGTACAATGAGCAGTTCTTC

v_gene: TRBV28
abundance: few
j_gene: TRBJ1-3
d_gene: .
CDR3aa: CASSPPRYRTGNTIYF
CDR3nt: TGTGCCAGCAGCCCCCCGCGGTACAGGACTGGAAACACCATATATTTT

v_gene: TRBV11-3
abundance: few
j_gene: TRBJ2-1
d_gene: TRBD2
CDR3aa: CASSLGVAGGVVEQFF
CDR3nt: TGTGCCAGCAGCTTAGGAGTAGCGGGAGGAGTGGTTGAGCAGTTCTTC

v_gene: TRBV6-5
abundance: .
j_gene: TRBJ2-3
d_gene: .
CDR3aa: CASSYSKSAQYF
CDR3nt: TGTGCCAGCAGTTACTCGAAATCGGCGCAGTATTTT

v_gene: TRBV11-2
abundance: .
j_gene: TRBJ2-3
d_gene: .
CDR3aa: CASSLTEGRTDTQYF
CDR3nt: TGTGCCAGCAGCCTGACAGAAGGGAGGACAGATACGCAGTATTTT

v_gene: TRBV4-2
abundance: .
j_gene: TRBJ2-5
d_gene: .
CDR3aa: CASSPAVGGWETQYF
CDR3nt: TGTGCCAGCAGCCCTGCAGTAGGAGGTTGGGAGACCCAGTACTTC

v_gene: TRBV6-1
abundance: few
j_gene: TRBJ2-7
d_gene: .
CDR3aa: CASSAQDGIEQYF
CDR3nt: TGTGCCAGCAGTGCACAGGACGGAATCGAGCAGTACTTC

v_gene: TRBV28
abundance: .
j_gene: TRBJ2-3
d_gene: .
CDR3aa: CASRVAGTDTQYF
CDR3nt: TGTGCCAGCAGAGTAGCGGGCACAGATACGCAGTATTTT

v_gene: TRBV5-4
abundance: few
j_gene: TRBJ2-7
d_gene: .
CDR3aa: CASSLASGGEQYF
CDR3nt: TGTGCCAGCAGCTTGGCCTCGGGTGGCGAGCAGTACTTC

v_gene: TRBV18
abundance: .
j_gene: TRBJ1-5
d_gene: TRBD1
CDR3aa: CASSSTTGTRQPQHF
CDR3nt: TGTGCCAGCTCTTCCACGACAGGGACCAGGCAGCCCCAGCATTTT

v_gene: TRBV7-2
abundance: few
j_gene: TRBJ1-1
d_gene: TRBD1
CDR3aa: CASSLVPIQGAGNTEAFF
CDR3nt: TGTGCCAGCAGCTTAGTCCCTATACAGGGGGCCGGGAACACTGAAGCTTTCTTT

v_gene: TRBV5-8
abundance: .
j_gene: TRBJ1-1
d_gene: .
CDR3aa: CASSSGQAVFGNTEAFF
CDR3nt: TGTGCCAGCAGCTCCGGACAAGCCGTTTTCGGGAACACTGAAGCTTTCTTT

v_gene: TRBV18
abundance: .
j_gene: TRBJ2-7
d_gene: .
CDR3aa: CASSPQGDYEQYF
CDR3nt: TGTGCCAGCTCACCACAGGGGGACTACGAGCAGTACTTC

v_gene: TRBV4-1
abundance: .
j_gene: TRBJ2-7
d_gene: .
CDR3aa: CASSPWESSYEQYF
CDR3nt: TGCGCCAGCAGCCCCTGGGAGAGCTCCTACGAGCAGTACTTC

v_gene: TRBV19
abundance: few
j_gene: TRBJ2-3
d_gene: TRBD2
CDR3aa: CASKREASTDTQYF
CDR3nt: TGTGCCAGTAAGCGGGAGGCTAGCACAGATACGCAGTATTTT

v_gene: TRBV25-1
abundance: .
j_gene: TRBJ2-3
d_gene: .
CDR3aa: CASSYTDTQYF
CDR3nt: TGCGCCAGCTCCTACACAGATACGCAGTATTTT

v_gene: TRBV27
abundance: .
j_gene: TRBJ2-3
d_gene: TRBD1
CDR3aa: CASSLGTGGGTDTQYF
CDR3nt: TGTGCCAGCAGTCTAGGGACAGGAGGAGGTACAGATACGCAGTATTTT

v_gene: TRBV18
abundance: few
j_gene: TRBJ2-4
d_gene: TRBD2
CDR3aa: CASSPSGGTKNIQYF
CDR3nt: TGTGCCAGCTCACCCTCCGGGGGGACGAAAAACATTCAGTACTTC

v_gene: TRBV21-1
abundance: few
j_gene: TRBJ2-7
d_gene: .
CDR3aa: CASSKEAGGPSSYEQYF
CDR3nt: TGTGCCAGCAGCAAAGAAGCGGGAGGGCCAAGCTCCTACGAGCAGTACTTC

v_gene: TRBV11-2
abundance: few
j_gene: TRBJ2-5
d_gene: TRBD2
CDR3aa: CASSPWGTSGQETQYF
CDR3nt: TGTGCCAGCAGCCCATGGGGGACTAGCGGGCAAGAGACCCAGTACTTC

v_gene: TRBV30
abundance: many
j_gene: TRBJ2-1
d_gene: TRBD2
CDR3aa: CAGEREGRNEQFF
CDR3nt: TGTGCCGGAGAGCGGGAGGGCCGGAATGAGCAGTTCTTC

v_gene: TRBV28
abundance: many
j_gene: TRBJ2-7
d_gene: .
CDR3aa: CASSFPGSSYEQYF
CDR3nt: TGTGCCAGCAGTTTTCCCGGGAGCTCCTACGAGCAGTACTTC

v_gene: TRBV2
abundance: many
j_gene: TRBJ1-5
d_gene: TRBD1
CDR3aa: CASSGQGDGQPQHF
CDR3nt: TGTGCCAGCTCGGGACAGGGGGACGGTCAGCCCCAGCATTTT

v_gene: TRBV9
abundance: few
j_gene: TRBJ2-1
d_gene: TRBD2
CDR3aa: CASNGRHGYNEQFF
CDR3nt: TGTGCCAGCAACGGGAGGCACGGCTACAATGAGCAGTTCTTC

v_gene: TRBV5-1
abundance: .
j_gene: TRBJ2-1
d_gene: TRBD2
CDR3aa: CASSLVPLTSGTTYNEQFF
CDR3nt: TGCGCCAGCAGCTTGGTTCCGCTGACTAGCGGGACCACCTACAATGAGCAGTTCTTC

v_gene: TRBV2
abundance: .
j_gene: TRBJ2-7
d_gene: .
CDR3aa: CASNKGGTYEQYF
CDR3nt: TGTGCCAGCAATAAAGGCGGGACCTACGAGCAGTACTTC

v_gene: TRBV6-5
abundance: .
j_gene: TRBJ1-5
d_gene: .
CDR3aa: CASSQNGGNQPQHF
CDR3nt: TGTGCCAGCAGTCAAAACGGGGGGAATCAGCCCCAGCATTTT

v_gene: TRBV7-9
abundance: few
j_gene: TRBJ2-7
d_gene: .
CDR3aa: CASSPSGSGSYEQYF
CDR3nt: TGTGCCAGCAGCCCCTCCGGGAGTGGTTCCTACGAGCAGTACTTC

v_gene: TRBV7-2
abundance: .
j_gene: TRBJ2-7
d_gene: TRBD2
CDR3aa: CASSPLAGAYEQYF
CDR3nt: TGTGCCAGCAGTCCTCTAGCGGGAGCGTACGAGCAGTACTTC

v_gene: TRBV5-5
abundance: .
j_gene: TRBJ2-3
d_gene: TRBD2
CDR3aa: CASSSGNSGGTDTQYF
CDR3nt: TGTGCCAGCAGCTCGGGAAATAGCGGGGGTACAGATACGCAGTATTTT

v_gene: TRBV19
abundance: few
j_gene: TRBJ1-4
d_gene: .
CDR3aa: CASSPWGPNEKLFF
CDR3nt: TGTGCCAGTAGCCCTTGGGGCCCTAATGAAAAACTGTTTTTT

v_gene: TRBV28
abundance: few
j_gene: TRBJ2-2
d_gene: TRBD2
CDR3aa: CASRIAGGPNTGELFF
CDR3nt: TGTGCCAGCAGAATAGCGGGAGGGCCGAACACCGGGGAGCTGTTTTTT

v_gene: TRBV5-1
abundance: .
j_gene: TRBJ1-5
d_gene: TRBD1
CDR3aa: CASSRGTGDNQPQHF
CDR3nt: TGCGCCAGCAGCCGAGGCACAGGGGACAATCAGCCCCAGCATTTT

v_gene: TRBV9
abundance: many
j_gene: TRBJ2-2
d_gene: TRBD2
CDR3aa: CASSVVAGVTGELFF
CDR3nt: TGTGCCAGCAGCGTAGTAGCGGGAGTTACCGGGGAGCTGTTTTTT

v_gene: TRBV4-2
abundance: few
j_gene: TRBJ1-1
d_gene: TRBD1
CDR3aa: CASSPGRGQHTEAFF
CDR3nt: TGTGCCAGCAGCCCCGGAAGGGGGCAACACACTGAAGCTTTCTTT